This T cell receptor (beta chain) originates from a study of cytomegalovirus exposure and HLA in healthy donors. Study results and caveats: Published work reported that the classifier diagnosed cytomegalovirus status with high specificity and sensitivity. Around 18,000 TCR beta sequences were associated with HLA alleles at 0.05 false discovery rate in a later analysis. Analysis was carried out at a later point, and it linked a missense DCLRE1C variant to TCR beta V- and J-gene trimming.

With respect to this clone: Its specificity is not known.

The CDR3 is made up of 14 amino acids. CDR1 SGHAT and CDR2 FQNNGV come from the germline V gene. Trimming took 3 bases from V and 1 from J, leaving 9 bases between them. Primers: 60 Vbeta forward and 13 Jbeta reverse. Clones were read by immunoSEQ multiplex PCR, and TCRdb kept only the in-frame ones, dropping some. The repertoire holds around 150,000 clones, with around 76% as singletons. This sequence originates from a man aged 40-49 years in good health and CMV-seropositive. V usage is TRBV11-2 and J usage is TRBJ1-1, with a possible D match to TRBD1 (5 bases). Sequencing was carried out using PBMCs. CDR3 region: CASSFLGQNTEAFF. CDR3 bases: TGTGCCAGCAGCTTTTTAGGACAGAACACTGAAGCTTTCTTT.